A single sample is the source of the 10 T cell receptor beta chains below, sequenced in a study of shared clonotypes between healthy human individuals. Data came from immunoSEQ multiplex PCR; TCRdb stores just in-frame clones and leaves some out. Of about 320,000 clones listed, around 90% are singletons. The source material was memory CD8+ T cells sorted from blood. The subset was: CD45RO+ cells pooled with CCR7-negative TemRA cells. The receptors were gathered from a man younger than 35 in good health.

The rearrangement links TRBV5-1 to TRBJ1-2; 7 bases agree with TRBD1. CDR3 length equals 15 residues. J gave up 2 bases and V 1 base, and 5 bases lay outside the gene matches. In germline, CDR1 is SGHRS, CDR2 YFSETQ. DNA of the CDR3: TGCGCCAGCAGCTTGCGGACAGGTCTGAACTATGGCTACACCTTC. Protein product: CASSLRTGLNYGYTF.

The chain carries TRBV4-1 and TRBJ2-3; 10 bases align to TRBD2. The CDR3 sequence is 16 residues long. Germline V gives CDR1 MGHRA, CDR2 YSYEKL. V lost 4 bases and J lost 2; bases outside the gene matches: 6. The CDR3 bases are TGCGCCAGCAGCCTTCTAGCGGGGGCGACCACAGATACGCAGTATTTT. Residues: CASSLLAGATTDTQYF.

J is TRBJ2-5 and V is TRBV7-9; 10 bases agree with TRBD1. Germline loops: CDR1 SEHNR, CDR2 FQNEAQ (reference sequence). The CDR3 totals 14 residues. With V trimmed by 4 bases and J by 3 bases, 2 bases remained unmatched. In DNA, the CDR3 is TGTGCCAGCAGCTCCGGGACAGGGGAAGAGACCCAGTACTTC. Translated: CASSSGTGEETQYF.

The chain joins TRBV6-5 to TRBJ1-2; 7 positions match TRBD1. Germline-derived CDR1 and CDR2 are MNHEY and SVGAGI. The CDR3 has 15 residues. With V trimmed by 5 bases and J by 0 bases, 6 bases remained unmatched. CDR3 bases: TGTGCCAGCAGTACAACAGGGGTCTCTAACTATGGCTACACCTTC. Its protein product is CASSTTGVSNYGYTF.

The chain carries TRBV4-1 and TRBJ1-5; 9 nucleotides align to TRBD1. With V trimmed by 6 bases and J by 3 bases, 6 bases remained unmatched. This CDR3 region has 15 residues. Germline lookup yields CDR1 MGHRA and CDR2 YSYEKL. The CDR3 here is CASRRTGADNQPQHF. CDR3 nucleotide sequence: TGCGCCAGCAGACGGACAGGGGCGGACAATCAGCCCCAGCATTTT.

The chain joins TRBV6-6 to TRBJ2-3; 9 bases fit TRBD2. Germline V gene data show CDR1 as MNHNY and CDR2 as SVGAGI (reference sequence). The V gene end was trimmed by 6 bases and the J gene end by 5 bases; junction bases not matched to a gene: 12. The CDR3 loop spans 16 amino acids. CDR3 DNA sequence: TGTGCCAGCAGATACCAAGCGGGAGGAGGTATAGATACGCAGTATTTT. As protein: CASRYQAGGGIDTQYF.

The chain has TRBV10-2 and TRBJ2-7; D ambiguous. CDR3 length: 14 amino acids. Germline V lookup: CDR1 WSHSY, CDR2 SAAADI. V was pared by 4 bases and J by 2 bases, with 12 bases between. The CDR3 reads CASSVGTSTYEQYF. CDR3 in DNA: TGCGCCAGCAGTGTTGGCACGTCAACCTACGAGCAGTACTTC.

The chain couples TRBV5-1 to TRBJ2-7; 8 bases agree with TRBD1. Trimming took 4 bases from V and 1 from J; bases not matched to a gene: 7. The CDR3 totals 15 residues. The germline CDR1 and CDR2 sequences are SGHRS and YFSETQ. The CDR3 nucleotides are TGCGCCAGCAGCCCAGACAGGGGTTGGTCCTACGAGCAGTACTTC. This encodes CASSPDRGWSYEQYF.

This clone is a singleton in its sample. The rearrangement links TRBV10-3 to TRBJ1-1; TRBD1 agrees at 9 bases. V lost 6 bases to trimming and J lost 4 bases; unmatched junction nucleotides: 6. The germline gives CDR1 ENHRY, CDR2 SYGVKD. The CDR3 has 14 amino acids. CDR3 protein: CAISRQGEFTEAFF. Here the CDR3 DNA reads TGTGCCATCAGCCGACAGGGGGAGTTCACTGAAGCTTTCTTT.

This chain joins TRBV11-1 and TRBJ2-5; weak D call: TRBD2 (6 bases). The DNA matches TRBJ2-7 better at its end, which makes the J call doubtful. This CDR3 contains 15 residues. Germline CDR1 and CDR2: SGHAT and FQDESV (reference sequence). The CDR3 loop reads CASSLEGGSGYEQYF. The CDR3 nucleotides are TGTGCCAGCAGCTTAGAGGGAGGATCTGGCTACGAGCAGTACTTC.